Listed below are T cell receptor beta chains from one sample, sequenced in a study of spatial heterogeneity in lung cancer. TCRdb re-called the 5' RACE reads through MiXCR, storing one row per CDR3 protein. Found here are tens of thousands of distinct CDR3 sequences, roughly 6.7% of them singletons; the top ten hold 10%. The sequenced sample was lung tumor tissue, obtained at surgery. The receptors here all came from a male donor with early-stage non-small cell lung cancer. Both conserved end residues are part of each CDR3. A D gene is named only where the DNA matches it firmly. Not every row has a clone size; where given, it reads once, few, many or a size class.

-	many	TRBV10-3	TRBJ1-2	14	CATLSRGSNYGYTF	TGTGCCACCCTCTCGAGAGGTTCTAACTATGGCTACACCTTC
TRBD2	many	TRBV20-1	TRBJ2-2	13	CSAPPSGTGELFF	TGCAGTGCTCCCCCTAGCGGTACCGGGGAGCTGTTTTTT
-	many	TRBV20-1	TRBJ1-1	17	CSAAVVEARSPDTEAFF	TGCAGTGCTGCGGTGGTGGAGGCGCGAAGTCCGGACACTGAAGCTTTCTTT
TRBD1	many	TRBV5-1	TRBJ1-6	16	CASSLGMTGVGSPLHF	TGCGCCAGCAGCTTGGGGATGACAGGGGTCGGTTCACCCCTCCACTTT
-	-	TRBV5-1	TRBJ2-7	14	CASSLPQTRTKQYF	TGCGCCAGCAGCTTGCCTCAGACTAGAACCAAGCAGTACTTC
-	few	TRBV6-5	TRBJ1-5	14	CASRPDRLNQPQHF	TGTGCCAGCAGGCCCGACAGGCTAAATCAGCCCCAGCATTTT
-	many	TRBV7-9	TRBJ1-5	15	CASSLGLVDGQPQHF	TGTGCCAGCAGCTTAGGATTGGTAGACGGACAGCCCCAGCATTTT
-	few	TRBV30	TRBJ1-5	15	CAWSGLGGLKQPQHF	TGTGCCTGGAGTGGTTTGGGGGGTCTAAAACAGCCCCAGCATTTT
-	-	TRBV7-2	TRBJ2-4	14	CASSPGVAANIQYF	TGTGCCAGCAGCCCTGGGGTAGCGGCGAACATTCAGTACTTC
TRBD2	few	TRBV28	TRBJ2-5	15	CASNPRAGGQETQYF	TGTGCCAGCAACCCCAGAGCGGGGGGCCAAGAGACCCAGTACTTC
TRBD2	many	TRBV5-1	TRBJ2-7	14	CASSGAGGPYEQYF	TGCGCCAGCAGCGGGGCGGGAGGCCCCTACGAGCAGTACTTC
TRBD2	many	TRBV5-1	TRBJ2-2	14	CASKGRGDTGELFF	TGCGCCAGCAAAGGGAGGGGCGACACCGGGGAGCTGTTTTTT
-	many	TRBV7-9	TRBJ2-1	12	CASSREFDEQFF	TGTGCCAGCAGTCGCGAGTTCGATGAGCAGTTCTTC
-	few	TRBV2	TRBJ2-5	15	CASIERTGMPETQYF	TGTGCCAGCATAGAGCGTACAGGGATGCCGGAGACCCAGTACTTC
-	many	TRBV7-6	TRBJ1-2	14	CASSLVPGPYGYTF	TGTGCCAGCAGCTTAGTCCCGGGGCCGTATGGCTACACCTTC
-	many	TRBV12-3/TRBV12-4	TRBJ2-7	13	CASSLSRFQGQYF	TGTGCCAGCAGCCTCTCTAGGTTCCAGGGGCAGTACTTC
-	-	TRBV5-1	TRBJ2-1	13	CASTMGSYNEQFF	TGCGCCAGCACGATGGGGAGCTACAATGAGCAGTTCTTC
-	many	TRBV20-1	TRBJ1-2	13	CSARTGSNYGYTF	TGCAGTGCCCGGACGGGCTCTAACTATGGCTACACCTTC
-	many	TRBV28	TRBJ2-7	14	CASSSGWGPHEQYF	TGTGCCAGCAGTTCTGGATGGGGGCCCCACGAGCAGTACTTC
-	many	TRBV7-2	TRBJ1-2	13	CASSYDLNYGYTF	TGTGCCAGCAGCTATGACCTTAACTATGGCTACACCTTC
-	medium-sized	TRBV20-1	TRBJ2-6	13	CSADFSGANVLTF	TGCAGTGCGGATTTCTCTGGGGCCAACGTCCTGACTTTC
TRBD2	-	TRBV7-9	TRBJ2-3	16	CASSFLAGGSTDTQYF	TGTGCCAGCAGCTTCCTAGCGGGGGGCAGCACAGATACGCAGTATTTT
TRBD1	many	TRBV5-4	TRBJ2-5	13	CASSWDRGETQYF	TGTGCCAGCAGCTGGGACAGGGGAGAGACCCAGTACTTC
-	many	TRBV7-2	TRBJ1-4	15	CASSPASATNEKLFF	TGTGCCAGCAGTCCAGCCTCCGCAACTAATGAAAAACTGTTTTTT
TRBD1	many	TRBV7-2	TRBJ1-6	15	CASSLGGQMNSPLHF	TGTGCCAGCAGCTTAGGGGGACAGATGAATTCACCCCTCCACTTT
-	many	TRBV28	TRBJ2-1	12	CASSNRVREQFF	TGTGCCAGCAGTAACAGGGTCAGGGAGCAGTTCTTC
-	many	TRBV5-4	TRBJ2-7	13	CASSHGQGYEQYF	TGTGCCAGCAGCCACGGCCAGGGCTACGAGCAGTACTTC
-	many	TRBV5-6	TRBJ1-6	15	CASSLLGRGNSPLHF	TGTGCCAGCAGCTTGCTAGGAAGAGGGAATTCACCCCTCCACTTT
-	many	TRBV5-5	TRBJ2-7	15	CASSLVAAPHHEQYF	TGTGCCAGCAGCTTGGTGGCAGCGCCCCACCACGAGCAGTACTTC
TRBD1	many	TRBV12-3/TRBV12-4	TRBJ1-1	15	CASSSRGTGDSEAFF	TGTGCCAGCAGTTCCCGCGGGACAGGGGATTCTGAAGCTTTCTTT
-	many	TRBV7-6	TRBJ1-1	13	CASSLDSYTEAFF	TGTGCCAGCAGCTTGGACAGTTACACTGAAGCTTTCTTT
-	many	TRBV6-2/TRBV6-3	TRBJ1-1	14	CASMTSVRNTEAFF	TGTGCCAGCATGACGAGCGTTAGGAACACTGAAGCTTTCTTT
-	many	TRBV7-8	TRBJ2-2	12	CASRPGTGELFF	TGTGCCAGCAGACCAGGGACCGGGGAGCTGTTTTTT
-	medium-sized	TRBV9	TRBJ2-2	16	CASSGPGRTNTGELFF	TGTGCCAGCAGCGGACCGGGACGAACGAACACCGGGGAGCTGTTTTTT
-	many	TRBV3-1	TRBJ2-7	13	CASSQGRVYEQYF	TGTGCCAGCAGCCAAGGTAGGGTCTACGAGCAGTACTTC
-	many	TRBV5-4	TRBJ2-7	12	CASSFARGEQYF	TGTGCCAGCAGCTTTGCTAGAGGCGAGCAGTACTTC
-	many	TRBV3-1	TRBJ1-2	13	CASSQVLTYGYTF	TGTGCCAGCAGCCAAGTGCTAACCTATGGCTACACCTTC
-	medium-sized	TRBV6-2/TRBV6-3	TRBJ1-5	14	CASSYAGGGQPQHF	TGTGCCAGCAGTTACGCGGGGGGAGGCCAGCCCCAGCATTTT
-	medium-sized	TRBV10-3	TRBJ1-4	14	CAIGSGTPGEKLFF	TGTGCCATCGGATCCGGGACACCTGGTGAAAAACTGTTTTTT
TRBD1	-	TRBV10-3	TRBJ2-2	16	CAITDRGLVDTGELFF	TGTGCCATCACGGACAGGGGGCTCGTAGACACCGGGGAGCTGTTTTTT
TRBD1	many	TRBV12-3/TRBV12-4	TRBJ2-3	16	CASSGLTGSIKDTQYF	TGTGCCAGCAGTGGGCTGACAGGGTCGATAAAAGATACGCAGTATTTT